A selection of T cell receptor beta chains follows, all from one sample in a study of radiation and T cells in renal cell carcinoma. Clones were read by immunoSEQ multiplex PCR, and TCRdb kept only the in-frame ones, dropping some. The profile shows 100,000 to 150,000 clones, about four fifths of them singletons. Here the sequenced sample was blood, taken from a patient whose treatment included radiotherapy and nephrectomy. The origin of the receptors is a woman aged 60-75 years with renal cell carcinoma. Each CDR3 is given with its conserved first and last residue. The order of the fields is D gene, clone size, V gene, J gene, CDR3 protein, CDR3 DNA. The D gene is left open where the match is weak. The size of a clone is reported for some rows only, either as once, few or many, or as a class for expanded clones.

D gene: .; clone size: .; V gene: TRBV6-5; J gene: TRBJ1-1; CDR3 protein: CASSYSEMGDEAFF; CDR3 DNA: TGTGCCAGCAGTTACTCCGAGATGGGGGATGAAGCTTTCTTT
D gene: TRBD1; clone size: .; V gene: TRBV6-6; J gene: TRBJ2-7; CDR3 protein: CASNDPGQAYEQYF; CDR3 DNA: TGTGCCAGCAATGACCCGGGACAGGCCTACGAGCAGTACTTC
D gene: TRBD2; clone size: .; V gene: TRBV5-4; J gene: TRBJ2-5; CDR3 protein: CASSSGLDSQETQYF; CDR3 DNA: TGTGCCAGCAGCTCAGGACTAGATAGCCAAGAGACCCAGTACTTC
D gene: .; clone size: .; V gene: TRBV11-1; J gene: TRBJ1-1; CDR3 protein: CASSLGGATEAFF; CDR3 DNA: TGTGCCAGCAGCTTAGGGGGGGCCACTGAAGCTTTCTTT
D gene: .; clone size: .; V gene: TRBV6-5; J gene: TRBJ1-1; CDR3 protein: CASSPGGGKNTEAFF; CDR3 DNA: TGTGCCAGCAGCCCCGGAGGGGGAAAGAACACTGAAGCTTTCTTT
D gene: TRBD2; clone size: once; V gene: TRBV27; J gene: TRBJ2-1; CDR3 protein: CASRQRAGLTLYNEQFF; CDR3 DNA: TGTGCCAGCAGGCAAAGAGCGGGGCTTACACTTTACAATGAGCAGTTCTTC
D gene: .; clone size: .; V gene: TRBV4-3; J gene: TRBJ2-3; CDR3 protein: CASSQVPDGTDTQYF; CDR3 DNA: TGCGCCAGCAGCCAAGTCCCCGACGGGACAGATACGCAGTATTTT
D gene: TRBD1; clone size: once; V gene: TRBV2; J gene: TRBJ1-1; CDR3 protein: CASRRGQVEKNTEAFF; CDR3 DNA: TGTGCCAGCAGGAGGGGACAGGTGGAGAAGAACACTGAAGCTTTCTTT
D gene: .; clone size: .; V gene: TRBV28; J gene: TRBJ2-7; CDR3 protein: CASSFRGPSSYEQYF; CDR3 DNA: TGTGCCAGCAGTTTCAGGGGCCCGAGCTCCTACGAGCAGTACTTC
D gene: .; clone size: once; V gene: TRBV5-1; J gene: TRBJ1-5; CDR3 protein: CASSLASDQPQHF; CDR3 DNA: TGCGCCAGCAGCTTGGCCTCAGATCAGCCCCAGCATTTT
D gene: .; clone size: few; V gene: TRBV6-5; J gene: TRBJ2-7; CDR3 protein: CASSYGGSYEQYF; CDR3 DNA: TGTGCCAGCAGTTACGGGGGCTCCTACGAGCAGTACTTC
D gene: .; clone size: .; V gene: TRBV11-2; J gene: TRBJ2-4; CDR3 protein: CASSSGNRWGFKNIQYF; CDR3 DNA: TGTGCCAGCAGCTCAGGCAACAGGTGGGGCTTCAAAAACATTCAGTACTTC
D gene: TRBD2; clone size: .; V gene: TRBV5-1; J gene: TRBJ2-5; CDR3 protein: CASSLNSGSGFGGTQYF; CDR3 DNA: TGCGCCAGCAGCTTGAATAGCGGGAGTGGTTTTGGGGGGACCCAGTACTTC
D gene: TRBD2; clone size: .; V gene: TRBV5-4; J gene: TRBJ2-7; CDR3 protein: CASSSRGVHEQYF; CDR3 DNA: TGTGCCAGCAGCTCCCGGGGGGTTCACGAGCAGTACTTC
D gene: .; clone size: .; V gene: TRBV18; J gene: TRBJ1-2; CDR3 protein: CASSPFVAGERDGYTF; CDR3 DNA: TGTGCCAGCTCACCGTTTGTGGCGGGGGAGAGGGACGGCTACACCTTC
D gene: .; clone size: .; V gene: TRBV9; J gene: TRBJ2-3; CDR3 protein: CASSLQPMVTDTQYF; CDR3 DNA: TGTGCCAGCAGCTTGCAGCCAATGGTCACAGATACGCAGTATTTT
D gene: .; clone size: .; V gene: TRBV9; J gene: TRBJ1-3; CDR3 protein: CASSVVGDESSGNTIYF; CDR3 DNA: TGTGCCAGCAGCGTAGTCGGGGACGAAAGCTCTGGAAACACCATATATTTT
D gene: .; clone size: .; V gene: TRBV2; J gene: TRBJ1-6; CDR3 protein: CASTTGGASSPLHF; CDR3 DNA: TGTGCCAGCACGACGGGGGGGGCGAGCTCACCCCTCCACTTT
D gene: .; clone size: .; V gene: TRBV10-2; J gene: TRBJ1-5; CDR3 protein: CASSEFEREDNQPQHF; CDR3 DNA: TGCGCCAGCAGTGAGTTTGAGAGGGAGGACAATCAGCCCCAGCATTTT
D gene: .; clone size: .; V gene: TRBV5-1; J gene: TRBJ2-1; CDR3 protein: CASSLDGGRSLDEQFF; CDR3 DNA: TGCGCCAGCAGCTTGGATGGGGGTCGCTCGTTAGATGAGCAGTTCTTC
D gene: .; clone size: .; V gene: TRBV10-3; J gene: TRBJ1-5; CDR3 protein: CAISDGSLANQPQHF; CDR3 DNA: TGTGCCATCAGTGATGGCAGCTTGGCCAATCAGCCCCAGCATTTT
D gene: .; clone size: .; V gene: TRBV9; J gene: TRBJ1-1; CDR3 protein: CASRGEDTEAFF; CDR3 DNA: TGTGCCAGCAGAGGGGAGGACACTGAAGCTTTCTTT
D gene: TRBD2; clone size: .; V gene: TRBV9; J gene: TRBJ2-3; CDR3 protein: CASSVDPAGDTDTQYF; CDR3 DNA: TGTGCCAGCAGCGTAGATCCAGCGGGAGACACAGATACGCAGTATTTT
D gene: .; clone size: .; V gene: TRBV15; J gene: TRBJ2-1; CDR3 protein: CATSRDGAGDNEQFF; CDR3 DNA: TGTGCCACCAGCAGAGATGGGGCAGGGGACAATGAGCAGTTCTTC
D gene: TRBD1; clone size: .; V gene: TRBV5-1; J gene: TRBJ1-5; CDR3 protein: CASSWTPGQGAGQPQHF; CDR3 DNA: TGCGCCAGCAGCTGGACCCCGGGACAGGGGGCAGGACAGCCCCAGCATTTT
D gene: .; clone size: .; V gene: TRBV6-5; J gene: TRBJ1-2; CDR3 protein: CASSFDSRNYGYTF; CDR3 DNA: TGTGCCAGCAGCTTCGACAGTCGGAACTATGGCTACACCTTC
D gene: .; clone size: .; V gene: TRBV6-4; J gene: TRBJ1-1; CDR3 protein: CASRETEAFF; CDR3 DNA: TGTGCCAGCAGGGAGACTGAAGCTTTCTTT
D gene: TRBD1; clone size: .; V gene: TRBV4-3; J gene: TRBJ2-7; CDR3 protein: CASSQGRTGFYEQYF; CDR3 DNA: TGCGCCAGCAGCCAAGGGAGGACAGGGTTCTACGAGCAGTACTTC
D gene: .; clone size: .; V gene: TRBV7-9; J gene: TRBJ1-2; CDR3 protein: CASSADNLYNGYTF; CDR3 DNA: TGTGCCAGCAGCGCGGACAACTTGTATAATGGCTACACCTTC
D gene: TRBD2; clone size: .; V gene: TRBV5-1; J gene: TRBJ2-1; CDR3 protein: CASSFSGGEQFF; CDR3 DNA: TGCGCCAGCAGCTTTTCGGGAGGTGAGCAGTTCTTC
D gene: TRBD1; clone size: .; V gene: TRBV19; J gene: TRBJ2-5; CDR3 protein: CASSTGTGRETQYF; CDR3 DNA: TGTGCCAGTAGTACCGGGACAGGGAGAGAGACCCAGTACTTC
D gene: .; clone size: .; V gene: TRBV4-2; J gene: TRBJ2-3; CDR3 protein: CASGRNAGTDTQYF; CDR3 DNA: TGTGCCAGCGGACGGAACGCGGGCACAGATACGCAGTATTTT
D gene: .; clone size: .; V gene: TRBV9; J gene: TRBJ2-1; CDR3 protein: CASSRISGHNEQFF; CDR3 DNA: TGTGCCAGCAGCCGTATTTCGGGTCACAATGAGCAGTTCTTC
D gene: .; clone size: .; V gene: TRBV19; J gene: TRBJ1-2; CDR3 protein: CASTPGGADGYTF; CDR3 DNA: TGTGCCAGTACCCCCGGGGGCGCCGATGGCTACACCTTC
D gene: TRBD2; clone size: .; V gene: TRBV5-4; J gene: TRBJ2-4; CDR3 protein: CASSSSGGENIQYF; CDR3 DNA: TGTGCCAGCAGCTCTAGCGGGGGGGAGAACATTCAGTACTTC
D gene: TRBD1; clone size: .; V gene: TRBV6-1; J gene: TRBJ2-7; CDR3 protein: CASSGDSFYEQYF; CDR3 DNA: TGTGCCAGCAGTGGGGACAGTTTCTACGAGCAGTACTTC
D gene: TRBD1; clone size: few; V gene: TRBV7-3; J gene: TRBJ1-1; CDR3 protein: CASSPGGKNTEAFF; CDR3 DNA: TGTGCCAGCAGTCCAGGGGGCAAGAACACTGAAGCTTTCTTT
D gene: .; clone size: .; V gene: TRBV13; J gene: TRBJ1-3; CDR3 protein: CASSLGMENTIYF; CDR3 DNA: TGTGCCAGCAGCTTGGGCATGGAAAACACCATATATTTT
D gene: TRBD1; clone size: .; V gene: TRBV2; J gene: TRBJ2-7; CDR3 protein: CASSRQGSVYEQYF; CDR3 DNA: TGTGCCAGCAGTCGACAGGGCTCTGTCTACGAGCAGTACTTC
D gene: .; clone size: .; V gene: TRBV6-1; J gene: TRBJ2-5; CDR3 protein: CASSDLGSGTQYF; CDR3 DNA: TGTGCCAGCAGTGATCTGGGGTCGGGGACCCAGTACTTC
D gene: .; clone size: .; V gene: TRBV5-4; J gene: TRBJ2-7; CDR3 protein: CASSPRDRPYEQYF; CDR3 DNA: TGTGCCAGCAGCCCGAGGGACCGCCCCTACGAGCAGTACTTC